Included here is one TCR beta chain sequence, with context. Clones were sequenced by immunoSEQ multiplex PCR, and TCRdb holds only the in-frame ones, with some missing. The data show 110,000 or so clones, over 75% seen once. The sample comes from a study of blood T cell repertoires in COVID-19. The sequenced material came from peripheral blood. The receptor comes from a woman aged 70-85 years who had recovered from COVID-19.

CDR3 sequence: CATSDPTGTRGQPQHF. CDR3 nucleotides: TGTGCCACCAGTGACCCGACCGGAACTCGGGGTCAGCCCCAGCATTTT. The chain uses TRBV24-1 and TRBJ1-5; no clear D gene. Trimming pared 4 bases from V and 6 bases from J, leaving 18 bases between. The CDR3 is 16 amino acids. Germline CDR1 is KGHDR and CDR2 is SFDVKD.